The rows below give T cell receptor beta chains drawn from one sample of a study of blood T cell repertoires in COVID-19. Method: immunoSEQ multiplex PCR; TCRdb's copy keeps in-frame clones and lacks some. The sample comprises about 75,000 clones, 80% to 90% of which are singletons, and about a fifth rests with the top ten. The material sequenced was peripheral blood. These TCRs come from a woman between 45 and 60 years old with acute or convalescent COVID-19. The CDR3 runs from the conserved cysteine through the conserved F or W. A D gene is named only where the DNA matches it firmly. Part of the rows lack a size; the others show once, few, many or a class for expanded clones.

clone_size,v_call,j_call,d_call,cdr3_aa,cdr3_nt
once,TRBV5-5,TRBJ2-3,-,CASSLRTDTQYF,TGTGCCAGCAGCCTCAGAACAGATACGCAGTATTTT
-,TRBV5-4,TRBJ1-2,-,CASSLGAIINYGYTF,TGTGCCAGCAGCTTGGGGGCAATTATTAACTATGGCTACACCTTC
few,TRBV7-8,TRBJ1-4,-,CASSLVPLAVLNEKLFF,TGTGCCAGCAGCTTAGTTCCCTTGGCAGTATTAAATGAAAAACTGTTTTTT
-,TRBV6-2/TRBV6-3,TRBJ1-5,TRBD1,CASSLDRVGAQHF,TGTGCCAGCAGCCTGGACAGGGTGGGTGCCCAGCATTTT
-,TRBV29-1,TRBJ2-3,-,CSVQRGAVDTQYF,TGCAGCGTCCAACGGGGGGCCGTGGATACGCAGTATTTT
few,TRBV9,TRBJ2-1,-,CASSPRLVNNEQFF,TGTGCCAGCAGCCCCCGACTGGTTAACAATGAGCAGTTCTTC
medium-sized,TRBV5-3,TRBJ2-7,TRBD2,CARSPGGDDPLEQYF,TGTGCCAGAAGCCCGGGGGGGGACGACCCTTTGGAGCAGTACTTC
-,TRBV7-3,TRBJ2-1,TRBD2,CASSGLAGGYNEQFF,TGTGCCAGCAGCGGATTAGCGGGAGGCTACAATGAGCAGTTCTTC
few,TRBV7-2,TRBJ1-1,-,CASSFKPLGGGTEAFF,TGTGCCAGCAGCTTCAAACCCCTGGGAGGGGGCACTGAAGCTTTCTTT
-,TRBV5-1,TRBJ2-7,TRBD2,CASKSSGGNYEQYF,TGCGCCAGCAAGTCGAGCGGGGGGAACTACGAGCAGTACTTC
-,TRBV6-6,TRBJ2-5,TRBD2,CASSYSKAGGRETQYF,TGTGCCAGCAGTTACTCGAAAGCGGGAGGGCGAGAGACCCAGTACTTC
-,TRBV7-7,TRBJ2-2,-,CASSFEGSNPNTGELFF,TGTGCTAGCAGCTTTGAGGGAAGTAACCCCAACACCGGGGAGCTGTTTTTT
few,TRBV7-7,TRBJ2-7,-,CASSLGQDYEQYF,TGTGCTAGCAGCTTAGGGCAGGACTACGAGCAGTACTTC
-,TRBV7-2,TRBJ2-7,TRBD1,CASSSRDRSYEQYF,TGTGCCAGCAGCTCCCGGGACAGGTCCTACGAGCAGTACTTC
-,TRBV7-2,TRBJ2-1,TRBD2,CASSLGASGSGEQFF,TGTGCCAGCAGCTTAGGGGCTAGCGGGAGTGGTGAGCAGTTCTTC
-,TRBV9,TRBJ2-3,TRBD1,CASSARDRGSDTQYF,TGTGCCAGCAGCGCCCGGGACAGGGGGTCAGATACGCAGTATTTT
-,TRBV28,TRBJ2-1,TRBD2,CASLLGAGTSGYNEQFF,TGTGCCAGCCTATTGGGCGCAGGGACTAGCGGCTACAATGAGCAGTTCTTC
once,TRBV7-2,TRBJ2-5,TRBD2,CASSVRDYRQETQYF,TGTGCCAGCAGCGTACGGGACTACCGCCAAGAGACCCAGTACTTC
-,TRBV18,TRBJ1-5,-,CASRRSGQVNQPQHF,TGTGCCAGCCGCCGTTCAGGTCAAGTGAATCAGCCCCAGCATTTT
-,TRBV7-3,TRBJ1-2,-,CASSLTNREGYTF,TGTGCCAGCAGCTTAACCAACAGGGAAGGCTACACCTTC
-,TRBV5-5,TRBJ2-5,-,CASSAQGKNRETQYF,TGTGCCAGCAGCGCGCAGGGAAAGAACCGGGAGACCCAGTACTTC
-,TRBV15,TRBJ2-4,-,CATSRDRGSGNIQYF,TGTGCCACCAGCAGAGATCGGGGGTCCGGAAACATTCAGTACTTC
-,TRBV5-1,TRBJ2-5,TRBD2,CASSPPGGGKETQYF,TGCGCCAGCTCCCCTCCGGGGGGGGGTAAAGAGACCCAGTACTTC
-,TRBV28,TRBJ1-5,-,CASSFPGQQPPQHF,TGTGCCAGCAGTTTCCCTGGACAGCAACCGCCCCAGCATTTT
-,TRBV7-9,TRBJ1-6,-,CASSPSVSRSPLHF,TGTGCCAGCAGCCCAAGTGTATCGCGTTCACCCCTCCACTTT
-,TRBV29-1,TRBJ1-2,TRBD1,CSVGTDANYGYTF,TGCAGCGTCGGGACAGATGCTAACTATGGCTACACCTTC
-,TRBV5-1,TRBJ1-6,-,CASSTESNSPLHF,TGCGCCAGCAGTACAGAATCCAATTCACCCCTCCACTTT
-,TRBV19,TRBJ2-5,TRBD2,CASSLQGGVTQYF,TGTGCCAGTAGTTTGCAGGGAGGGGTGACCCAGTACTTC
-,TRBV7-3,TRBJ1-5,TRBD1,CASSLQGSNQPQHF,TGTGCCAGCAGTCTACAGGGGTCTAATCAGCCCCAGCATTTT
-,TRBV24-1,TRBJ1-1,TRBD1,CATRGGGNTEAFF,TGTGCCACAAGAGGGGGCGGGAACACTGAAGCTTTCTTT
-,TRBV4-1,TRBJ1-2,TRBD1,CASSTAGQGANYGYTF,TGCGCCAGCAGCACCGCCGGACAGGGAGCTAACTATGGCTACACCTTC
-,TRBV4-3,TRBJ2-4,-,CASSQDGRPENIQYF,TGCGCCAGCAGCCAAGATGGGCGTCCGGAAAACATTCAGTACTTC
-,TRBV6-2/TRBV6-3,TRBJ1-2,TRBD1,CASSRGQGMNYGYTF,TGTGCCAGCAGTCGTGGACAGGGAATGAACTATGGCTACACCTTC
-,TRBV11-3,TRBJ2-3,TRBD2,CASSSGTSGRRGTTDTQYF,TGTGCCAGCAGCTCTGGGACTAGCGGGAGAAGGGGGACCACAGATACGCAGTATTTT
-,TRBV11-1,TRBJ2-3,TRBD1,CASSRDRVFTDTQYF,TGTGCCAGCAGCCGGGACAGGGTATTCACAGATACGCAGTATTTT
few,TRBV4-1,TRBJ2-1,TRBD1,CASSQGGGRDEQFF,TGCGCCAGCAGCCAAGGAGGGGGCCGCGATGAGCAGTTCTTC
-,TRBV6-5,TRBJ2-4,-,CASSYSRTRDIQYF,TGTGCCAGCAGTTACTCTAGGACGAGGGACATTCAGTACTTC
-,TRBV19,TRBJ1-1,TRBD1,CASTRDSNEAFF,TGTGCCAGTACCAGGGACAGTAATGAAGCTTTCTTT
-,TRBV27,TRBJ2-7,-,CASRGSYEQYF,TGTGCCAGCCGGGGGAGCTACGAGCAGTACTTC
-,TRBV27,TRBJ2-2,-,CASSFLTRGSTGELFF,TGTGCCAGCAGTTTTTTGACTAGAGGTTCCACCGGGGAGCTGTTTTTT
-,TRBV5-1,TRBJ2-3,-,CASSLGRGDTQYF,TGCGCCAGCAGCTTGGGACGGGGAGATACGCAGTATTTT
few,TRBV6-2/TRBV6-3,TRBJ1-2,-,CASSPSTVPVLGGYTF,TGTGCCAGCAGTCCCTCGACAGTACCTGTTTTGGGTGGCTACACCTTC
-,TRBV5-3,TRBJ2-2,-,CARSLRYSGSTGELFF,TGTGCCAGAAGCTTGAGATATTCAGGTAGCACCGGGGAGCTGTTTTTT
-,TRBV7-9,TRBJ2-3,TRBD2,CASSSRVTSGSTDTQYF,TGTGCCAGCAGCTCAAGGGTAACTAGCGGGAGCACAGATACGCAGTATTTT
-,TRBV2,TRBJ1-5,-,CASSAQGLGSNQPQHF,TGTGCCAGCAGCGCACAGGGATTGGGAAGCAATCAGCCCCAGCATTTT
-,TRBV3-1/TRBV3-2,TRBJ2-5,TRBD2,CASSLAGLANETQYF,TGTGCCAGCAGCTTGGCCGGACTAGCAAATGAGACCCAGTACTTC
-,TRBV2,TRBJ1-1,-,CASSDRGRTEAFF,TGTGCCAGCAGTGATAGGGGCAGAACTGAAGCTTTCTTT